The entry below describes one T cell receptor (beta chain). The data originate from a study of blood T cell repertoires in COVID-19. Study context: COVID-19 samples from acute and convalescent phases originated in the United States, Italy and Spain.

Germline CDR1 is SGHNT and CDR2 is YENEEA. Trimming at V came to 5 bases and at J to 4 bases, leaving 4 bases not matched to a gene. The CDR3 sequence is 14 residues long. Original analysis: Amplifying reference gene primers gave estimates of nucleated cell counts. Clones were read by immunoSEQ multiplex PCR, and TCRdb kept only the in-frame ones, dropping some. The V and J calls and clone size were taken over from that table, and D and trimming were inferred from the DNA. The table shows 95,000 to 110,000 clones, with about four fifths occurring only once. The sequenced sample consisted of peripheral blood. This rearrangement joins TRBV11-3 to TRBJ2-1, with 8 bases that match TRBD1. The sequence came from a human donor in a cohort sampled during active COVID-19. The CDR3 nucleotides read TGTGCCAGCAGCCTGGGACAGGATTACAATGAGCAGTTCTTC. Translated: CASSLGQDYNEQFF.